The source of this T cell receptor beta chain is a study of T cells after yellow fever vaccination. Study-wide findings and caveats: Only a small proportion of the clonotypes turned up in both the CD4 and the CD8 compartments, likely arising from convergent recombination. Weaker, the secondary response peaked sooner, at day 5 versus 15. Subsequent to the booster, the majority of primary-vaccination clones reappeared (less than 97% CD4, more than 70% CD8).

This clonotype was counted a few times. No antigen is known for it. UMIs were added to TCR cDNA along with a universal primer site when it was made by 5'RACE template switching. TCRdb called the 5' RACE reads again in MiXCR, with one record for every CDR3 protein. The data contain about 240,000 distinct CDR3 sequences, 6.9% of them singletons. The specimen was CD4+ T cells sorted from PBMCs, collected 15 days after the yellow fever booster vaccination. This TCR was recovered from a man aged 25 to 40 who received the YFV17D yellow fever vaccine.

The CDR3 sequence: CATSETWTSGSRYEQYF. The CDR3 DNA sequence: TGTGCCACCAGTGAGACGTGGACTAGCGGGAGTCGCTACGAGCAGTACTTC. This rearrangement joins TRBV24-1 to TRBJ2-7; 13 bases map to TRBD2. Germline V CDR1 and CDR2: KGHDR, SFDVKD. The junction had 8 bases not matched to a gene; V was cut back by 4 bases and J by 3 bases. The CDR3 is 17 amino acids.